This TCR beta chain was identified in a study of T cells in Graves' hyperthyroidism and ophthalmopathy. On the study more broadly: Peripheral blood was acquired at first diagnosis, ahead of any therapy whatsoever. Study-wide results and limits: Among clonotypes expanded in thyroid above 0.001, most were also found in blood.

Graves' hyperthyroidism was deemed stable given no ophthalmopathy progression within 18 months. Uncontrolled infection, other autoimmune disease, pregnancy and lactation each barred patients from inclusion. The source material, RNA transcripts, was used to amplify TCR beta CDR3 regions. RT-PCR in the first round (using the HTBI primer set) targeted the TCR CDR3. TCRdb reprocessed the multiplex PCR reads via MiXCR and lists one record per CDR3 protein. This repertoire shows nearly 750,000 distinct CDR3 sequences, just over 35% found once; its top ten account for more than 25%. For this clonotype: Its antigen is unidentified. A much more abundant neighbour one base away suggests this may be a read error.

Germline lookup yields CDR1 SGHTA and CDR2 FQGTGA. The length of the CDR3 is 15 residues. The ends were cut back, 2 bases at V and 4 bases at J, with 14 bases in the middle. This chain connects TRBV7-3 to TRBJ1-1, with a tentative D call TRBD1 (5 bases). This receptor was obtained from a woman in her forties with Graves' hyperthyroidism. The sample consisted of blood. CDR3 sequence: CASSLYPGMSTEAFF. The CDR3 DNA sequence: TGTGCCAGCAGCTTATATCCAGGGATGAGCACTGAAGCTTTCTTT. The full variable domain, its missing parts supplied by reference TRBV7-3 and TRBJ1-1, is GAGVSQTPSNKVTEKGKYVELRCDPISGHTALYWYRQSLGQGPEFLIYFQGTGAADDSGLPNDRFFAVRPEGSVSTLKIQRTERGDSAVYLCASSLYPGMSTEAFFGQGTRLTVV.